The 21 T cell receptor beta chains presented below share a single source sample, sequenced in a study of cytomegalovirus exposure and HLA in healthy donors. Use of 60 Vbeta and 13 Jbeta primers characterized the PCR. Repertoires were generated with immunoSEQ multiplex PCR, while TCRdb's copy carries only in-frame clones and drops some. Of more than 90,000 clones in the sample, roughly 82% are singletons; the top ten hold roughly 8.8%. The sequencing sample was made of PBMCs. Receptors originate from a human donor in good health.

A few counts support this clone. This chain joins TRBV7-9 and TRBJ1-4; TRBD1 agrees at 8 bases. The CDR3 length is 16 residues. Germline V lookup: CDR1 SEHNR, CDR2 FQNEAQ (reference sequence). The V and J ends lost 5 bases and 3 bases, in that order; junction bases with no gene match: 8. CDR3 DNA sequence: TGTGCCAGCAGCCCAATAGGACAGGGAGCTAATGAAAAACTGTTTTTT. Its translation is CASSPIGQGANEKLFF.

The V and J genes are TRBV27 and TRBJ2-1, with TRBD2 matching 9 bases. Trimming removed 5 bases from V and 6 bases from J; junction bases left unmatched: 5. The CDR3 runs to 14 residues. CDR1 is MNHEY and CDR2 is SMNVEV in the germline V gene (reference sequence). CDR3 amino acids: CASSSRGGGNEQFF. The CDR3 DNA reads TGTGCCAGCAGTAGCCGCGGGGGGGGCAATGAGCAGTTCTTC.

The sample holds one count of this clone. The chain is built from TRBV18 and TRBJ2-5; TRBD2 aligns across 7 bases. The CDR3 runs to 15 residues. Germline V gene data show CDR1 as KGHSH and CDR2 as LQKENI. The J segment lost 2 bases and the V segment lost 0 bases, leaving 3 bases of the junction unmatched. Written as DNA, the CDR3 is TGTGCCAGCTCACCACCTGCGGGGGTTCAAGAGACCCAGTACTTC. Translating it yields CASSPPAGVQETQYF.

This clone has a handful of counts. The chain is built from TRBV9 and TRBJ1-1; TRBD1 might be the D (5 bases). The V and J ends lost 0 bases and 6 bases respectively, with 18 bases between them. This CDR3 is built from 16 residues. Germline CDR1 SGDLS, CDR2 YYNGEE. CDR3 protein: CASSVGSGGDRAEAFF. CDR3 in DNA: TGTGCCAGCAGCGTAGGTTCGGGGGGGGATCGGGCTGAAGCTTTCTTT.

This clone appeared a few times. The J gene is TRBJ2-7, the V gene TRBV7-9; 13 bases line up with TRBD2. This CDR3 contains 16 residues. Germline V gene sequence: CDR1 SEHNR, CDR2 FQNEAQ (reference sequence). The J segment lost 1 base and the V segment lost 5 bases, leaving 5 bases of the junction unmatched. The chain's CDR3 is CASSARLAGGSYEQYF. CDR3 nucleotide sequence: TGTGCCAGCAGCGCCAGACTAGCGGGAGGTTCCTACGAGCAGTACTTC. The full variable domain, completed using reference TRBV7-9 and TRBJ2-7, is DTGVSQNPRHKITKRGQNVTFRCDPISEHNRLYWYRQTLGQGPEFLTYFQNEAQLEKSRLLSDRFSAERPKGSFSTLEIQRTEQGDSAMYLCASSARLAGGSYEQYFGPGTRLTVT.

This sequence joins TRBV5-1 and TRBJ1-4; D ambiguous. Germline CDR1 reads SGHRS; CDR2 reads YFSETQ. V was cut by 7 bases and J by 3 bases, with 13 bases left in between. CDR3 length equals 14 residues. The CDR3 bases are TGCGCCAGCTCCCAAGCTTCCCCTAATGAAAAACTGTTTTTT. It translates to CASSQASPNEKLFF. Looking up the rest from reference TRBV5-1 and TRBJ1-4 gives the full variable domain: KAGVTQTPRYLIKTRGQQVTLSCSPISGHRSVSWYQQTPGQGLQFLFEYFSETQRNKGNFPGRFSGRQFSNSRSEMNVSTLELGDSALYLCASSQASPNEKLFFGSGTQLSVL.

This chain joins TRBV6-1 and TRBJ1-1; unclear D gene. CDR3 length equals 13 residues. CDR1 and CDR2 (germline): MNHNS, SASEGT. V was clipped by 5 bases and J by 1 base, with 8 bases between them. The DNA for the CDR3 is TGTGCCAGCAGTTTCCCGGGGAACACTGAAGCTTTCTTT. Translation gives CASSFPGNTEAFF.

This clone appeared once. The J gene is TRBJ1-6, the V gene TRBV5-1; D not resolved. Deletions cut 0 bases from V and 0 bases from J, with 7 bases between. CDR1 SGHRS and CDR2 YFSETQ come from the germline V gene. This CDR3 has 16 residues. The CDR3 sequence is CASSLGAGSYNSPLHF. CDR3 sequence (DNA): TGCGCCAGCAGCTTGGGGGCGGGCTCCTATAATTCACCCCTCCACTTT.

The CDR3 sequence: CASSSIGGSEQFF. CDR3 DNA: TGTGCCAGCAGCTCAATTGGGGGGTCTGAGCAGTTCTTC. The chain recombines TRBV5-6 with TRBJ2-1; D perhaps matches TRBD2 (6 bases). Germline V gives CDR1 SGHDT, CDR2 YYEEEE. Trimming cost V 3 bases and J 9 bases, with 13 bases left between them. This CDR3 region has 13 residues.

Worth noting for this clone: The junction does not match germline at one end; this may be a read error. The rearrangement joins TRBV7-9 to TRBJ2-4; no definite D call. CDR1 and CDR2 (germline): SEHNR, FQNEAQ (reference sequence). CDR3 length: 12 amino acids. The CDR3 DNA sequence: TGTTCCAGCAGCCCCGGTGGAAACATTCAGTACTTC. Translation: CSSSPGGNIQYF.

In its sample, this clone was seen a few times. This chain connects TRBV5-4 to TRBJ2-3; D possibly corresponds to TRBD2 (6 bases). The CDR3 totals 14 residues. CDR1 and CDR2 (germline): SGHNT, YYREEE (reference sequence). Trimming stripped 2 bases from V and 2 bases from J, with 9 bases between. The chain's CDR3 is CASSFGGNTDTQYF. In nucleotides, the CDR3 is TGTGCCAGCAGCTTCGGGGGAAACACAGATACGCAGTATTTT.

As regards this clone: This sequence may be a read error, since a much larger clone differs from it by one base. The V call is TRBV7-9, the J call TRBJ2-2; D ambiguous. The CDR3 is 12 residues long. Germline-derived CDR1 and CDR2 are SEHNR and FQNEAQ (reference sequence). Between the trimmed V and J ends, which lost 4 bases and 2 bases, there was a span of 2 bases. The CDR3 reads CASSSNTGELFF. The CDR3 coding sequence is TGTGCCAGCAGCTCAAACACCGGGGAGCTGTTTTTT.

This chain uses TRBV7-2 with TRBJ2-1; the match to TRBD2 covers 11 bases. The V gene end was trimmed by 5 bases and the J gene end by 2 bases; junction bases not matched to a gene: 11. This CDR3 is built from 18 residues. The germline V gene has CDR1 SGHTA and CDR2 FQGNSA. This CDR3 reads CASSPRLAGRGTYNEQFF. The CDR3 nucleotides read TGTGCCAGCAGCCCGCGACTAGCGGGAAGGGGGACCTACAATGAGCAGTTCTTC.

The chain carries TRBV9 and TRBJ2-5; D possibly corresponds to TRBD2 (5 bases). V was cut by 3 bases and J by 5 bases, with 8 bases left in between. Germline lookup yields CDR1 SGDLS and CDR2 YYNGEE. The CDR3 covers 12 residues. CDR3 DNA: TGTGCCAGCAGCGCCACGGGGGAGACCCAGTACTTC. Amino acids: CASSATGETQYF.

The rearrangement uses TRBV27 and TRBJ2-1; D is possibly TRBD1 (5 bases). The V gene's germline CDR1 is MNHEY and CDR2 SMNVEV (reference sequence). The CDR3 sequence is 17 residues long. With 2 bases removed from V and 7 bases from J, the gap between germline ends came to 21 bases. The CDR3 protein is CASSLATIGLRGNEQFF. CDR3 in DNA: TGTGCCAGCAGTTTAGCCACTATCGGGCTTAGGGGAAATGAGCAGTTCTTC.

Of note for this clone: In the same sample, other DNA sequences code for this CDR3. This chain uses TRBV2 with TRBJ2-7; the D is unclear. CDR1 is SNHLY, CDR2 FYNNEI, per germline. V shed 4 bases and J shed 2 bases, with 15 bases lying between them. This CDR3 spans 15 amino acids. This chain's CDR3 is CASSAQTTSAYEQYF. The CDR3 bases are TGTGCCAGCAGTGCACAGACCACATCTGCCTACGAGCAGTACTTC.

The chain uses TRBV7-8 and TRBJ1-5; D gene unclear. CDR3 size: 13 residues. The ends were cut back, 0 bases at V and 10 bases at J, with 10 bases in the middle. Germline V gives CDR1 SGHVS, CDR2 FQNEAQ. Here the CDR3 reads CASSLARLKPQHF. The CDR3 DNA is TGTGCCAGCAGCTTAGCTCGACTAAAACCCCAGCATTTT.

CDR3 coding DNA: TGTGCCAGCAGCTTAGTGGCAGGGACTTACGCCGGGGAGCTGTTTTTT. Its translation is CASSLVAGTYAGELFF. This rearrangement joins TRBV7-9 to TRBJ2-2; perhaps TRBD2 as D (6 bases). The V end was cut by 1 base, the J end by 6 bases, with 15 bases between. This CDR3 has 16 residues. The germline gives CDR1 SEHNR, CDR2 FQNEAQ (reference sequence).

J is TRBJ2-5 and V is TRBV7-6, with 11 bases fitting TRBD2. The CDR3 is 16 residues long. Germline-derived CDR1 and CDR2 are SGHVS and FNYEAQ. V was clipped by 4 bases and J by 4 bases; unmatched bases: 8. In DNA form, the CDR3 reads TGTGCCAGCAGCTCCCGACTAGCGGGGTTGGTAGAGACCCAGTACTTC. It specifies CASSSRLAGLVETQYF.

The chain is built from TRBV6-1 and TRBJ1-6, with 9 bases matching TRBD1. Unmatched junction bases numbered 18, after V lost 2 bases and J lost 10 bases. Germline V gives CDR1 MNHNS, CDR2 SASEGT. The CDR3 runs to 19 residues. CDR3 region: CASSESNRGRIIFGSPLHF. In nucleotides, the CDR3 is TGTGCCAGCAGTGAAAGTAACAGGGGGCGCATAATCTTTGGGTCACCCCTCCACTTT.

This sequence joins TRBV10-3 and TRBJ2-3; 11 bases align to TRBD2. Trimming cost V 11 bases and J 4 bases; bases outside gene matches: 2. The CDR3 consists of 12 residues. Germline V gene lookup returns CDR1 ENHRY and CDR2 SYGVKD. As DNA, the CDR3 is TGTGCCGCTAGCGGGAGGTCAGATACGCAGTATTTT. Encoded protein: CAASGRSDTQYF.